Ten or more counts support the clone carrying this T cell receptor beta chain. The data are from a study of kidney transplant recipient with SARS-CoV-2 infection. Germline CDR1 is DFQATT and CDR2 is SNEGSKA (reference sequence). The CDR3 runs 13 residues. Trimming shortened V by 0 bases and J by 5 bases, and 7 bases separated the two germline ends. TCRdb used MiXCR to reprocess the reads, holding one entry per CDR3 protein. The sample lists roughly 230,000 distinct CDR3 sequences, 25% to 30% occurring once. The origin of this receptor is a male patient aged 25-45 years who had COVID-19 and was a kidney transplant recipient. The graft donor may have given rise to some T cells. The J gene is TRBJ1-4, the V gene TRBV20-1; D not certain. The input for sequencing was a blood sample, taken at baseline and on day 111 from a kidney transplant recipient. The DNA of the CDR3 is TGCAGTGCTAGAGAGACTCCGAATGAAAAACTGTTTTTT. Amino acids: CSARETPNEKLFF.